A selection of T cell receptor beta chains follows, all from one sample in a study of T cells in Graves' hyperthyroidism and ophthalmopathy. TCRdb ran MiXCR on the multiplex PCR reads and lists one entry per CDR3 protein. The sample records about 480,000 distinct CDR3 sequences, about an eighth being singletons. The sequenced material came from blood. These TCRs come from a woman aged 18-29 years with Graves' hyperthyroidism. The CDR3 runs from the conserved cysteine through the conserved F or W. Fields, in order: D gene, V gene, J gene, clone size, CDR3 DNA, CDR3 protein. The D gene is left open where the match is weak. Size is omitted from some rows. Given values are once, few, many or a class for expanded clones.

D gene: TRBD1; V gene: TRBV6-1; J gene: TRBJ2-3; clone size: .; CDR3 DNA: TGTGCCAGCAGAAAACGACAGGGTGTTACAGATACGCAGTATTTT; CDR3 protein: CASRKRQGVTDTQYF
D gene: .; V gene: TRBV5-6; J gene: TRBJ2-5; clone size: few; CDR3 DNA: TGTGCCAGCAGCTTGTCTGGGGCGGGGTCGGAGACCCAGTACTTC; CDR3 protein: CASSLSGAGSETQYF
D gene: .; V gene: TRBV3-1; J gene: TRBJ2-2; clone size: many; CDR3 DNA: TGTGCCAGCAGCCAAGTAGGGCAGGGGGGCACCGGGGAGCTGTTTTTT; CDR3 protein: CASSQVGQGGTGELFF
D gene: TRBD1; V gene: TRBV20-1; J gene: TRBJ1-2; clone size: .; CDR3 DNA: TGCAGTGCTAGAGTCCCGACAGGGAATAAAGGCTACACCTTC; CDR3 protein: CSARVPTGNKGYTF
D gene: TRBD1; V gene: TRBV30; J gene: TRBJ2-7; clone size: few; CDR3 DNA: TGTGCCTGGAGGGCGGACAGGGATCTCTTCTACGAGCAGTACTTC; CDR3 protein: CAWRADRDLFYEQYF
D gene: .; V gene: TRBV12-3/TRBV12-4; J gene: TRBJ1-5; clone size: many; CDR3 DNA: TGTGCCAGCAGTTGGTTCCTCGGCCAGAACCAGCATTTT; CDR3 protein: CASSWFLGQNQHF
D gene: .; V gene: TRBV12-3/TRBV12-4; J gene: TRBJ2-1; clone size: few; CDR3 DNA: TGTGCCAGCAGTTTGGGAAGAGGGATATACAATGAGCAGTTCTTC; CDR3 protein: CASSLGRGIYNEQFF
D gene: .; V gene: TRBV11-3; J gene: TRBJ2-7; clone size: .; CDR3 DNA: TGTGCCAGCAGAGAGCGGTTTGGGGAGCAGTACTTC; CDR3 protein: CASRERFGEQYF
D gene: TRBD2; V gene: TRBV4-2; J gene: TRBJ2-7; clone size: .; CDR3 DNA: TGTGCCAGCGGTCGGGAGGGCAGTGGTGACGAGCAGTACTTC; CDR3 protein: CASGREGSGDEQYF
D gene: TRBD1; V gene: TRBV9; J gene: TRBJ1-5; clone size: .; CDR3 DNA: TGTGCCAGCAGCACTCAGGGGGGTAGCAATCAGCCCCAGCATTTT; CDR3 protein: CASSTQGGSNQPQHF
D gene: TRBD2; V gene: TRBV6-5; J gene: TRBJ2-7; clone size: many; CDR3 DNA: TGTGCCAGCAGTTACTTTCTAGCGGGAGGGCCCGGAGAGCAGTACTTC; CDR3 protein: CASSYFLAGGPGEQYF
D gene: .; V gene: TRBV6-1; J gene: TRBJ2-5; clone size: .; CDR3 DNA: TGTGCCAGCAGTGATGGGGCGGGAAACTTC; CDR3 protein: CASSDGAGNF
D gene: TRBD2; V gene: TRBV20-1; J gene: TRBJ2-1; clone size: many; CDR3 DNA: TGCAGTGCTAGAGCCGGGACTAGCAGATACAATGAGCAGTTCTTC; CDR3 protein: CSARAGTSRYNEQFF
D gene: .; V gene: TRBV7-9; J gene: TRBJ2-3; clone size: many; CDR3 DNA: TGTGCCAGCAGCATCCCGGGACTGCGCACAGATACGCAGTATTTT; CDR3 protein: CASSIPGLRTDTQYF
D gene: .; V gene: TRBV30; J gene: TRBJ1-2; clone size: few; CDR3 DNA: TGTGCCTGGACACCAGATCTAAGCTATGGCTACACCTTC; CDR3 protein: CAWTPDLSYGYTF
D gene: .; V gene: TRBV6-1; J gene: TRBJ1-5; clone size: many; CDR3 DNA: TGTGCCAGCAGCTTTTCGGGGCAGGGTTATCAGCCCCAGCATTTT; CDR3 protein: CASSFSGQGYQPQHF
D gene: TRBD1; V gene: TRBV10-3; J gene: TRBJ1-2; clone size: many; CDR3 DNA: TGTGCCATCAGCGCGACAGGGGTTAACTATGGCTACACCTTC; CDR3 protein: CAISATGVNYGYTF
D gene: TRBD1; V gene: TRBV20-1; J gene: TRBJ2-3; clone size: many; CDR3 DNA: TGCAGTGCTGCTCGCTCCGGGACAGGGTTTGCAGATACGCAGTATTTT; CDR3 protein: CSAARSGTGFADTQYF
D gene: .; V gene: TRBV19; J gene: TRBJ1-5; clone size: .; CDR3 DNA: TGTGCCAGTACCCCTGGGGGTAGCAATCAGCCCCAGCATTTT; CDR3 protein: CASTPGGSNQPQHF
D gene: TRBD2; V gene: TRBV27; J gene: TRBJ2-7; clone size: many; CDR3 DNA: TGTGCCAGCAGTTTAGTTAGCGGGAGGTTTACCTACGAGCAGTACTTC; CDR3 protein: CASSLVSGRFTYEQYF
D gene: .; V gene: TRBV27; J gene: TRBJ2-1; clone size: .; CDR3 DNA: TGTGCCAGCAGTTTATCGGCCGGGAATGTTTACAATGAGCAGTTCTTC; CDR3 protein: CASSLSAGNVYNEQFF
D gene: TRBD1; V gene: TRBV30; J gene: TRBJ1-5; clone size: few; CDR3 DNA: TGTGCCTGGACCGGGACAGGGAGCAATCAGCCCCAGCATTTT; CDR3 protein: CAWTGTGSNQPQHF
D gene: TRBD2; V gene: TRBV25-1; J gene: TRBJ2-2; clone size: many; CDR3 DNA: TGTGCCAGCAGTGAGCTCGGACTAGCGGGAGGGTTCACCGGGGAGCTGTTTTTT; CDR3 protein: CASSELGLAGGFTGELFF
D gene: TRBD2; V gene: TRBV7-3; J gene: TRBJ2-2; clone size: few; CDR3 DNA: TGTGCCAGCAGCTTAGCGATTGGACTAGCGGGAGGTGGGACCGGGGAGCTGTTTTTT; CDR3 protein: CASSLAIGLAGGGTGELFF
D gene: .; V gene: TRBV27; J gene: TRBJ1-1; clone size: many; CDR3 DNA: TGTGCCAGCAGTTTATCGGTTGTACACATGAACACTGAAGCTTTCTTT; CDR3 protein: CASSLSVVHMNTEAFF
D gene: TRBD1; V gene: TRBV19; J gene: TRBJ2-1; clone size: many; CDR3 DNA: TGTGCCAGTACCCAGACAGGGGAGCAGTTCTTC; CDR3 protein: CASTQTGEQFF
D gene: TRBD1; V gene: TRBV2; J gene: TRBJ1-2; clone size: many; CDR3 DNA: TGTGCCAGCCCCGCGGGAGGGACAGGGGGCAGGGTTGGCTACACCTTC; CDR3 protein: CASPAGGTGGRVGYTF
D gene: .; V gene: TRBV12-5; J gene: TRBJ1-4; clone size: many; CDR3 DNA: TGTGCTAGTGGTTTGCCCAACTCAGGGGTTCGTGAAAAACTGTTTTTT; CDR3 protein: CASGLPNSGVREKLFF
D gene: .; V gene: TRBV27; J gene: TRBJ1-1; clone size: many; CDR3 DNA: TGTGCCAGCATGGGGTTGGGGACTGAAGCTTTCTTT; CDR3 protein: CASMGLGTEAFF
D gene: TRBD2; V gene: TRBV11-2; J gene: TRBJ2-1; clone size: many; CDR3 DNA: TGTGCCAGCAGCGAAACGGGACTAGCGGGAGTGGAGCAGTTCTTC; CDR3 protein: CASSETGLAGVEQFF
D gene: .; V gene: TRBV19; J gene: TRBJ2-5; clone size: few; CDR3 DNA: TGTGCCAGTAGTATACGGGGACTTAGCGCAACCAAGTACTTC; CDR3 protein: CASSIRGLSATKYF
D gene: .; V gene: TRBV30; J gene: TRBJ1-4; clone size: once; CDR3 DNA: TGTGCCTGGAGTGTATGGGCCAGCGGTAATGAAAAACTGTTTTTT; CDR3 protein: CAWSVWASGNEKLFF
D gene: TRBD1; V gene: TRBV6-2/TRBV6-3; J gene: TRBJ1-5; clone size: .; CDR3 DNA: TGTGCCAGCAGTTACTCGACAGGGATCGATCAGCCCCAGCATTTT; CDR3 protein: CASSYSTGIDQPQHF
D gene: TRBD1; V gene: TRBV3-1; J gene: TRBJ1-2; clone size: many; CDR3 DNA: TGTGCCAGCAGCATCCGACAGGGAGAGGTTGGCTACACCTTC; CDR3 protein: CASSIRQGEVGYTF
D gene: .; V gene: TRBV20-1; J gene: TRBJ2-2; clone size: few; CDR3 DNA: TGCAGTGCTAGAGAAGAGGGCAGGACCAGGATCGGGGAGCTGTTTTTT; CDR3 protein: CSAREEGRTRIGELFF
D gene: .; V gene: TRBV12-3/TRBV12-4; J gene: TRBJ1-6; clone size: many; CDR3 DNA: TGTGCCAGCAGTCCTGGGGGGCCCCTCCACTTT; CDR3 protein: CASSPGGPLHF
D gene: .; V gene: TRBV13; J gene: TRBJ1-6; clone size: many; CDR3 DNA: TGTGCCAGCAGCCCCCCTGACGGCTCCTATAATTCACCCCTCCACTTT; CDR3 protein: CASSPPDGSYNSPLHF
D gene: .; V gene: TRBV2; J gene: TRBJ2-3; clone size: many; CDR3 DNA: TGTGCCAGCAAGGTTGGGGATTTTAGCACAGATACGCAGTATTTT; CDR3 protein: CASKVGDFSTDTQYF
D gene: TRBD1; V gene: TRBV4-1; J gene: TRBJ1-2; clone size: .; CDR3 DNA: TGCGCCAGCAGCCAGCCCGGACAGGCGAGGGGCTACACCTTC; CDR3 protein: CASSQPGQARGYTF
D gene: .; V gene: TRBV30; J gene: TRBJ2-2; clone size: many; CDR3 DNA: TGTGCCTGGACCCAGAACACCGGGGAGCTGTTTTTT; CDR3 protein: CAWTQNTGELFF
D gene: .; V gene: TRBV5-1; J gene: TRBJ2-3; clone size: few; CDR3 DNA: TGCGCCAGCAGCCGGGGACAGCTAGCGGGCAGCACAGATACGCAGTATTTT; CDR3 protein: CASSRGQLAGSTDTQYF
D gene: .; V gene: TRBV5-1; J gene: TRBJ2-3; clone size: .; CDR3 DNA: TGCGCCAGCAGCTTGGACACGGGAGTTGGAGATACGCAGTATTTT; CDR3 protein: CASSLDTGVGDTQYF